What follows are 27 T cell receptor beta chains derived from one specimen sequenced in a study of T cells in Graves' hyperthyroidism and ophthalmopathy (dated by TCRdb to between 2017 and 2020). Receptor libraries were prepared by multiplex PCR. The sequencer listed for this sample is Illumina HiSeq 2000. The TCR beta CDR3 regions were amplified from RNA transcripts. The TCR CDR3 was subjected to a first round of RT-PCR using the HTBI primer set and the Qiagen OneStep RT-PCR kit. TCRdb reprocessing: public reads trimmed at Q25 with fastp, clones called with MiXCR, in-frame beta chains kept. All rows with the same CDR3 protein become a single entry with the most common DNA and genes. The sample contains hundreds of thousands of distinct CDR3 sequences, approximately 14% of them found a single time. Around 12% of the sample is held by the ten biggest clonotypes. The sample taken for sequencing was blood. These receptors all come from a woman in her 50s with Graves' ophthalmopathy.

This clonotype was recorded many times. The chain recombines TRBV6-1 with TRBJ1-1, with a tentative D call TRBD1 (5 bases). The CDR3 totals 12 residues. The ends were cut back, 7 bases at V and 3 bases at J, with 9 bases in the middle. Germline values: CDR1 MNHNS, CDR2 SASEGT. The CDR3 region is CASKGRDTEAFF. In DNA, the CDR3 is TGTGCCAGCAAAGGCAGGGACACTGAAGCTTTCTTT.

This clonotype was recorded many times. This chain joins TRBV20-1 and TRBJ2-3; 11 bases map to TRBD2. Trimming cost V 3 bases and J 2 bases; bases outside gene matches: 10. Germline lookup yields CDR1 DFQATT and CDR2 SNEGSKA (reference sequence). The CDR3 is 17 residues long. The CDR3 coding sequence is TGCAGTGCTAGGCCTCCGGGACTAGCGGCACTCACAGATACGCAGTATTTT. Translation gives CSARPPGLAALTDTQYF.

A few counts support this clonotype. The chain has TRBV6-1 and TRBJ1-4, with 8 bases matching TRBD1. Germline assignment: CDR1 MNHNS and CDR2 SASEGT. The CDR3 consists of 15 residues. V shed 2 bases, J shed 7 bases, and the junction held 6 bases outside the gene matches. The CDR3 region has the DNA TGTGCCAGCAGTGAAAGCAGGGGGCTGGGTGAAAAACTGTTTTTT. Amino acids: CASSESRGLGEKLFF.

In this sample, this clonotype turned up a few times. This likely comes from a read error, as the CDR3 has no conserved phenylalanine or tryptophan at its end. The CDR3 is CASSLEQGRGTEAFS. The CDR3, as DNA: TGTGCCAGCAGCTTAGAGCAGGGAAGGGGAACTGAAGCTTTCTCT. The chain has TRBV7-8 and TRBJ1-1; a possible D gene is TRBD1 (5 bases). This CDR3 is 15 amino acids long. V lost 1 base to trimming and J lost 5 bases, with 14 bases between them. In germline, CDR1 is SGHVS, CDR2 FQNEAQ.

The V gene is TRBV19, the J gene TRBJ2-1; 12 bases are shared with TRBD2. This CDR3 contains 19 residues. J gave up 0 bases and V 4 bases, and 10 bases lay outside the gene matches. From germline, CDR1 is LNHDA and CDR2 SQIVND (reference sequence). The CDR3 nucleotides are TGTGCCAGTAGTAGAAGACTAGCGGGAGTTCGCAGCTCCTACAATGAGCAGTTCTTC. Its protein is CASSRRLAGVRSSYNEQFF. Together with reference TRBV19 and TRBJ2-1, the CDR3 gives the full variable domain: DGGITQSPKYLFRKEGQNVTLSCEQNLNHDAMYWYRQDPGQGLRLIYYSQIVNDFQKGDIAEGYSVSREKKESFPLTVTSAQKNPTAFYLCASSRRLAGVRSSYNEQFFGPGTRLTVL.

This clonotype was seen at least ten times. The V call is TRBV12-3 or TRBV12-4, the J call TRBJ1-1; no firm D call. Trimming took off 7 bases at V and 0 bases at J, with 9 bases between the two ends. The CDR3 is 13 amino acids. The CDR3 DNA reads TGTGCCAGCACCCTGACTGTGAACACTGAAGCTTTCTTT. It encodes CASTLTVNTEAFF.

This clonotype has a count of ten or more. CDR3 loop: CASSQVFLYRGFNEQYF. The CDR3 coding sequence is TGTGCCAGCAGCCAAGTTTTTTTGTACAGGGGGTTCAACGAGCAGTACTTC. The chain is built from TRBV3-1 and TRBJ2-7; 8 bases agree with TRBD1. The CDR3 has 17 amino acids. Germline V gene lookup returns CDR1 LGHDT and CDR2 YNNKEL (reference sequence). The junction had 13 bases not matched to a gene; V was cut back by 1 base and J by 5 bases.

At least ten counts were recorded for this clonotype. The V gene is TRBV20-1, the J gene TRBJ2-5; the match to TRBD1 covers 8 bases. Germline loops: CDR1 DFQATT, CDR2 SNEGSKA (reference sequence). This CDR3 is 13 amino acids long. V lost 6 bases, J lost 4 bases, and 7 bases stayed unmatched. CDR3 in DNA: TGCAGTGCAGACCAGGGGGCTGGAGAGACCCAGTACTTC. This encodes CSADQGAGETQYF.

The table lists this clonotype with many counts. The genes are TRBV6-1 and TRBJ1-1; TRBD1 matches at 7 bases. The CDR3 sequence is 14 residues long. Losses at the gene ends were 6 bases for V and 2 bases for J; bases not matched to a gene: 6. Per the germline V gene, CDR1 is MNHNS and CDR2 is SASEGT. Here the CDR3 reads CASRTGPLNTEAFF. The CDR3 DNA reads TGTGCCAGCAGGACAGGGCCCCTAAACACTGAAGCTTTCTTT.

This clonotype was counted a few times. In nucleotides, the CDR3 is TGTGCCAGCAGCCAAGAAGGAGCGGGACTAGCGGTTTACAATGAGCAGTTCTTC. Translation gives CASSQEGAGLAVYNEQFF. The chain uses TRBV4-2 and TRBJ2-1, with 11 bases matching TRBD2. Germline values: CDR1 LGHNA, CDR2 YNFKEQ. Trimming took 0 bases from V and 4 from J; bases not matched to a gene: 8. This CDR3 contains 18 residues.

This clonotype showed up just a few times. This chain connects TRBV10-3 to TRBJ2-3, with D unclear. The CDR3 runs 15 residues. Deletions cut 1 base from V and 0 bases from J, with 8 bases between. CDR1 ENHRY and CDR2 SYGVKD come from the germline V gene. In DNA form, the CDR3 reads TGTGCCATCAGTGAGTTCAATCCAAGCACAGATACGCAGTATTTT. Translated, it gives CAISEFNPSTDTQYF.

The DNA of the CDR3 is TGTGCCACCTGGTCCTCGGAGACGAACACCGGGGAGCTGTTTTTT. Its translation is CATWSSETNTGELFF. The V and J genes are TRBV28 and TRBJ2-2; D ambiguous. V lost 10 bases, J lost 0 bases, and 15 bases lay in between. This CDR3 contains 15 residues. CDR1 and CDR2 (germline): MDHEN, SYDVKM.

This clonotype has a count of ten or more. The gene calls are TRBV7-2 and TRBJ2-7, with D possibly being TRBD2 (6 bases). V was cut by 0 bases and J by 0 bases, with 12 bases left in between. Germline V CDR1 and CDR2: SGHTA, FQGNSA. This CDR3 is 16 amino acids long. CDR3 bases: TGTGCCAGCAGCTTAGCGGGGACTCTGAGCTCCTACGAGCAGTACTTC. It yields the protein CASSLAGTLSSYEQYF.

This clonotype was seen only a few times. The rearrangement joins TRBV20-1 to TRBJ2-1; a possible D gene is TRBD2 (6 bases). Trimming cost V 3 bases and J 3 bases, with 9 bases left between them. The CDR3 has 13 residues. CDR1 DFQATT and CDR2 SNEGSKA come from the germline V gene (reference sequence). Here the CDR3 DNA reads TGCAGTGCTAGTGGGACTGGCTACAATGAGCAGTTCTTC. Amino acids: CSASGTGYNEQFF.

Comment on this clonotype: This may come from a read error, since a much larger clone is one base off. J is TRBJ2-2 and V is TRBV7-2; weak D call: TRBD1 (6 bases). Germline lookup yields CDR1 SGHTA and CDR2 FQGNSA. V gave up 1 base and J gave up 6 bases, with 15 bases separating them. The CDR3 covers 16 residues. For the CDR3, the DNA is TGTGCCAGCAGCTTAGACAGGGCAGGGATTCCCGGGGAGCTGTTTTTT. Translation: CASSLDRAGIPGELFF.

This clonotype was seen only a few times. This sequence joins TRBV30 and TRBJ2-3, with D possibly TRBD1 on 5 matching bases. V was shortened by 0 bases and J by 2 bases, with 9 bases between the two germline ends. This CDR3 has 14 amino acids. The germline V gene has CDR1 GTSNPN and CDR2 SVGIG (reference sequence). CDR3 in amino acids: CAWSVRGYTDTQYF. Here the CDR3 DNA reads TGTGCCTGGAGTGTAAGGGGATACACAGATACGCAGTATTTT.

This clonotype was recorded many times. The rearrangement joins TRBV7-9 to TRBJ2-1; D not certain. V lost 5 bases and J 6 bases, leaving 8 bases between the germline ends. The CDR3 totals 12 residues. CDR1 is SEHNR and CDR2 is FQNEAQ in the germline V gene (reference sequence). In DNA, the CDR3 is TGTGCCAGCAGCCATCAGAGCAATGAGCAGTTCTTC. Translating gives CASSHQSNEQFF.

This clonotype was recorded many times. The chain couples TRBV20-1 to TRBJ2-3; 10 bases are a match to TRBD2. Germline V gives CDR1 DFQATT, CDR2 SNEGSKA (reference sequence). This CDR3 contains 16 residues. J gave up 4 bases and V 0 bases, and 7 bases lay outside the gene matches. The CDR3 spells CSARDMASGSADTQYF. The CDR3 DNA sequence: TGCAGTGCTAGAGATATGGCTAGCGGGAGTGCAGATACGCAGTATTTT.

This chain connects TRBV28 to TRBJ2-7; D is undetermined. CDR1 MDHEN and CDR2 SYDVKM come from the germline V gene. This CDR3 has 13 amino acids. V shed 3 bases and J shed 3 bases, with 9 bases lying between them. CDR3 in amino acids: CASSLSQSYEQYF. Here the CDR3 DNA reads TGTGCCAGCAGTTTGTCACAGAGCTACGAGCAGTACTTC.

This clonotype was observed at least ten times. The chain employs TRBV12-3 or TRBV12-4 and TRBJ2-7; tentatively, D is TRBD1 (5 bases). The CDR3 spans 15 residues. V lost 0 bases to trimming and J lost 3 bases, with 12 bases between them. For the CDR3, the DNA is TGTGCCAGCAGTTTAGCCCCACAGGAGTACTACGAGCAGTACTTC. Amino acid sequence: CASSLAPQEYYEQYF.

This clonotype was recorded many times. This chain uses TRBV19 with TRBJ2-7; tentatively, D is TRBD1 (6 bases). The CDR3 spans 14 residues. Germline CDR1 and CDR2: LNHDA and SQIVND (reference sequence). V was cut by 5 bases and J by 0 bases, with 11 bases left in between. The CDR3 coding sequence is TGTGCCAGTAGTTATGGACAGCACTCCTACGAGCAGTACTTC. Protein sequence: CASSYGQHSYEQYF.

This clonotype was counted between two and nine times. The chain joins TRBV4-3 to TRBJ2-6, with D possibly being TRBD2 (6 bases). The CDR3 is 15 amino acids. CDR1 LGHNA and CDR2 YSLEER come from the germline V gene. Trimming left V 3 bases short and J 3 bases short, with 9 bases between. The CDR3, as DNA: TGCGCCAGCAGCCAGGAGGGGTTTGGGGCCAACGTCCTGACTTTC. This translates into CASSQEGFGANVLTF.

Regarding this clonotype: Possible read error: a much larger clone is one base away. This CDR3 fails to terminate in the conserved phenylalanine or tryptophan, so it likely reflects a read error. The chain uses TRBV30 and TRBJ2-5; 12 nucleotides align to TRBD2. Trimming took 1 base from V and 7 from J; bases not matched to a gene: 4. Germline V CDR1 and CDR2: GTSNPN, SVGIG (reference sequence). This CDR3 is 14 amino acids long. CDR3 sequence: CAWSGTSGTGTQYS. CDR3 in DNA: TGTGCCTGGAGTGGGACTAGCGGGACAGGGACCCAGTACTCC.

The chain carries TRBV30 and TRBJ1-5; D possibly corresponds to TRBD1 (5 bases). The germline gives CDR1 GTSNPN, CDR2 SVGIG (reference sequence). V lost 2 bases and J 1 base, leaving 12 bases between the germline ends. The CDR3 has 15 amino acids. CDR3 amino acids: CAWSTQTVSNQPQHF. Here the CDR3 DNA reads TGTGCCTGGAGTACCCAGACAGTAAGCAATCAGCCCCAGCATTTT. Variable domain in full (rest from reference TRBV30 and TRBJ1-5): SQTIHQWPATLVQPVGSPLSLECTVEGTSNPNLYWYRQAAGRGLQLLFYSVGIGQISSEVPQNLSASRPQDRQFILSSKKLLLSDSGFYLCAWSTQTVSNQPQHFGDGTRLSIL.

This clonotype was counted many times. The V gene is TRBV27, the J gene TRBJ2-7; 9 positions match TRBD1. Germline V CDR1 and CDR2: MNHEY, SMNVEV (reference sequence). This CDR3 has 14 residues. After removal of 5 bases from V and 4 bases from J, the junction contained 6 bases not matched to a gene. In nucleotides, the CDR3 is TGTGCCAGCAGTGAACAGGGGGCGGTTTACGAGCAGTACTTC. Protein sequence: CASSEQGAVYEQYF.

The chain links TRBV28 to TRBJ1-3, with 11 bases fitting TRBD1. With V trimmed by 4 bases and J by 0 bases, 11 bases remained unmatched. The CDR3 has 19 residues. CDR1 MDHEN and CDR2 SYDVKM come from the germline V gene. The CDR3 region is CASSSPRGQGGFSGNTIYF. CDR3 DNA sequence: TGTGCCAGCAGTTCCCCTCGGGGACAGGGGGGTTTCTCTGGAAACACCATATATTTT.

The CDR3 DNA is TGTGCCAGCAGGAAGGTCACAGATACGCAGTATTTT. As protein: CASRKVTDTQYF. This chain connects TRBV6-2 or TRBV6-3 to TRBJ2-3; D gene uncertain. V dropped 6 bases and J dropped 2 bases, with 6 bases sitting between them. The CDR3 covers 12 residues. Germline V CDR1 and CDR2: MNHEY, SVGEGT.